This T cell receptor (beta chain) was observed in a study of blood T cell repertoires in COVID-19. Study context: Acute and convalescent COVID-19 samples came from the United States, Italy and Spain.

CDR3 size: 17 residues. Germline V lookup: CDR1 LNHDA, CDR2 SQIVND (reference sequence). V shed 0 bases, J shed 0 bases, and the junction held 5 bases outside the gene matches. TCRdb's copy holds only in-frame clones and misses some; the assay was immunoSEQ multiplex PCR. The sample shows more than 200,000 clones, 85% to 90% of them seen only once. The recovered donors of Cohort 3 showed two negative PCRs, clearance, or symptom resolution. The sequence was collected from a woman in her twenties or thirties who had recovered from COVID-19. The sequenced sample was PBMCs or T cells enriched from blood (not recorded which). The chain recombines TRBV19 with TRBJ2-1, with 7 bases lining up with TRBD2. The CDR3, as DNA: TGTGCCAGTAGTATAGATCTATCGGGAGGCTCCTACAATGAGCAGTTCTTC. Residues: CASSIDLSGGSYNEQFF.